The following is a TCR beta chain sequence with its context. It has no known antigen specificity. Per-nucleotide qualities are absent, and no much larger clonotype sits a single base away. From the cysteine through the phenylalanine, the CDR3 covers 16 amino acids. The entry retains the CDR3 DNA only, 48 bases that are in frame from base 1. The CDR1 and CDR2 encoded by the germline V gene are SGHVS and FQNEAQ. Unmatched junction bases come to 7, with V trimmed by 6 bases and J by 3 bases. This entry belongs to a study of T cells in Graves' hyperthyroidism and ophthalmopathy (dated by TCRdb to the late 2010s). Regarding the complete study: Peripheral blood was collected at initial diagnosis, before any treatment. Once sampling was done, hyperthyroidism patients were given methimazole at a starting dose of 30 mg daily, whereas ophthalmopathy patients were given high-dose intravenous methylprednisolone. In addition, the study compared T-cell repertoires in thyroid tissue and in blood from roughly six Graves' hyperthyroidism patients. The approximately 100 discovery patients were randomly divided into training and test sets at a 7:3 ratio. A discovery cohort of roughly 96 patients, roughly 45 with Graves' ophthalmopathy and about 58 with stable Graves' hyperthyroidism, was used to find distinguishing TCR V-J signatures. Whether ophthalmopathy could be predicted prospectively was tested in an independent validation cohort made up of roughly 19 hyperthyroidism patients plus 17 patients who later progressed to ophthalmopathy. TCR Vbeta CDR3 sequencing of 130 to 150 peripheral blood samples (more than 40 ophthalmopathy, 70 to 85 hyperthyroidism and around 17 progressor patients) is reported in the paper.

General findings and caveats noted by the study authors: During validation, the model predicted progression to ophthalmopathy a median of around six months ahead of onset, with almost 71% sensitivity and roughly 75% specificity. No statistical method was used to fix the sample size in advance, and group allocation was not hidden from the investigators. Blood samples also contained most of the expanded thyroid clonotypes (frequency above 0.001), which suggests that blood repertoires may reflect thyroid immune responses. In cross-validation, a model built on a 13 V-J signature told ophthalmopathy apart from stable hyperthyroidism with approximately 90% sensitivity and roughly 83% specificity, and in testing the same model reached 80%/75%.

Ophthalmopathy patients had moderately to severely active disease, Clinical Activity Score of at least 3, NOSPECS grade of at least 4, and duration under 3 months. Patients with uncontrolled infections, other autoimmune diseases, pregnancy or lactation were excluded. Diagnoses were established on the basis of clinical symptoms, serum thyroxine and TRAb, thyroid ultrasound, and orbital computed tomography. Ficoll-Paque density gradient centrifugation was used to isolate PBMCs from 8 to 10 ml of fresh peripheral blood. Trizol reagent was used to extract total RNA, and RNA quality was then checked on an Agilent 2100 Bioanalyzer. The TCR beta CDR3 regions were amplified from RNA transcripts. For the first round of RT-PCR on the TCR CDR3, the HTBI primer set was used together with the Qiagen OneStep RT-PCR kit. Libraries were constructed in a second round of multiplex PCR, after which size selection and purification were performed. The libraries were sequenced on an Illumina HiSeq2000 using paired-end 100 bp reads. The authors' analysis ran thus. Raw data were processed with SOAPnuke, discarding reads with adapters, uncalled bases, mean Phred below 15, or no exact constant-primer or identifier match. High-quality paired reads were merged with COPE v1.2.5, and unique nucleotide sequences were defined as clonotypes. Clonotypes were aligned to IMGT TRBV, TRBD and TRBJ reference segments using MiTCR v1.1. Only V-J combinations with frequency above 0.0001, covering approximately 99% of repertoires, were analysed. The TCS score was defined as F50 (clonal expansion) divided by E x V (chaos), with BLOSUM62-based TCRdist calculated between CDR3 peptides within each V-J. Welch's t-statistics and random forest reduced approximately 520 V-J features to some 14, which were used in a naive Bayes classifier (R e1071). TCRdb reworked the public reads: Q25 trimming with fastp, MiXCR clone assembly, productive beta chains retained. Each CDR3 protein gets just one entry, which takes the most common genes and DNA from the rows behind it. These V and J calls rely on TCRdb rather than the paper's analysis. This sample gives fewer than 550,000 distinct CDR3 sequences in total; about 24% of them show up just once. Together, the top ten hold approximately 10% of the sample.

The clonotype comes from a woman in her thirties with Graves' ophthalmopathy. The chain was built from TRBV7-8 and TRBJ1-3, with 11 central nucleotides matching TRBD1. The sequencing sample was made of blood. The nucleotide sequence reads TGTGCCAGCAGAGCGGACAGGGGGCTTTTTGGAAACACCATATATTTT. This gives the protein CASRADRGLFGNTIYF.